This T cell receptor beta chain was sequenced during a study of blood T cell repertoires in COVID-19. Whole-study context: Italy, Spain and the United States were the sources of the convalescent and acute COVID-19 samples. T cells, B-cell-depleted T cells, or PBMCs supplied cDNA or gDNA.

The sample holds a few counts of this clone. Germline trimming cut 4 bases from V and 7 bases from J; bases unmatched to any gene: 7. Germline V gene sequence: CDR1 SGHVS, CDR2 FQNEAQ. The CDR3 loop spans 15 amino acids. Authors' analysis steps: Reference gene primer amplification yielded estimated nucleated cell counts. TCRdb's copy holds only in-frame clones and misses some; the assay was immunoSEQ multiplex PCR. V and J calls and clone size are those listed in that table; D and trimming were worked out from the DNA. The table has roughly 99,000 clones, about three quarters seen once. The chain combines TRBV7-8 with TRBJ2-2; the match to TRBD1 covers 9 bases. The TCR sequence derives from a man between 65 and 85 years old with acute or convalescent COVID-19. Sequencing used peripheral blood. The CDR3 protein is CASSSGTGFHGELFF. The CDR3 DNA sequence: TGTGCCAGCAGCTCCGGGACAGGGTTTCACGGGGAGCTGTTTTTT. Together with reference TRBV7-8 and TRBJ2-2, the CDR3 gives the full variable domain: GAGVSQSPRYKVAKRGQDVALRCDPISGHVSLFWYQQALGQGPEFLTYFQNEAQLDKSGLPSDRFFAERPEGSVSTLKIQRTQQEDSAVYLCASSSGTGFHGELFFGEGSRLTVL.